The 27 T cell receptor beta chains given below trace back to one sample, sequenced in a study of blood T cell repertoires in COVID-19. Profiled with immunoSEQ multiplex PCR; TCRdb holds only in-frame clones, not every one. In the table there are approximately 170,000 clones, roughly 83% of which are singletons. The sample was PBMCs or T cells enriched from blood (not recorded which). The origin of the receptors is a woman in her fifties or sixties who had recovered from COVID-19.

This chain uses TRBV28 with TRBJ1-5, with no clear D. The V gene lost 4 bases and the J gene lost 4 bases, with 11 bases spanning the gap. The CDR3 contains 14 residues. In germline, CDR1 is MDHEN, CDR2 SYDVKM. CDR3 region: CASSSPGENQPQHF. In DNA, the CDR3 is TGTGCCAGCAGTTCTCCCGGGGAGAATCAGCCCCAGCATTTT.

This chain connects TRBV24-1 to TRBJ1-4; D not certain. Trimming pared 10 bases from V and 8 bases from J, leaving 16 bases between. The CDR3 length is 13 residues. CDR1 and CDR2 from the germline V gene are KGHDR and SFDVKD. The CDR3 nucleotides are TGTGCCACGCGGAGGGCAGCTGGGGAAAAACTGTTTTTT. It specifies CATRRAAGEKLFF.

The genes are TRBV7-2 and TRBJ2-1; D unresolved. The germline V gene encodes CDR1 SGHTA and CDR2 FQGNSA. CDR3 length: 17 amino acids. The V end lost 2 bases, the J end lost 0 bases, and 14 bases lay between the germline ends. The CDR3 sequence is CASSLFGDTDSYNEQFF. For the CDR3, the DNA is TGTGCCAGCAGCTTATTTGGCGACACCGACTCCTACAATGAGCAGTTCTTC. Supplemented by reference TRBV7-2 and TRBJ2-1, the full variable domain reads GAGVSQSPSNKVTEKGKDVELRCDPISGHTALYWYRQSLGQGLEFLIYFQGNSAPDKSGLPSDRFSAERTGGSVSTLTIQRTQQEDSAVYLCASSLFGDTDSYNEQFFGPGTRLTVL.

CDR3 loop: CASSETSSYEQYV. The CDR3, as DNA: TGTGCCAGCAGTGAGACATCCTCCTACGAGCAGTACGTC. The chain uses TRBV2 and TRBJ2-7; D call uncertain. Germline CDR1 and CDR2: SNHLY and FYNNEI. The CDR3 has 13 residues. Trimming pared 3 bases from V and 0 bases from J, leaving 6 bases between.

The chain recombines TRBV10-3 with TRBJ1-1, with 10 bases fitting TRBD1. V lost 9 bases and J lost 4; bases outside the gene matches: 2. The germline V gene has CDR1 ENHRY and CDR2 SYGVKD. CDR3 length: 12 residues. The CDR3 region is CAIGTGATEAFF. Here the CDR3 DNA reads TGTGCCATAGGGACAGGGGCCACTGAAGCTTTCTTT.

The CDR3 loop is CASSLRAGGRHGLFF. In nucleotides, the CDR3 is TGTGCCAGCAGTTTAAGGGCGGGAGGGCGCCACGGGCTGTTTTTT. The chain joins TRBV28 to TRBJ2-2; 9 positions agree with TRBD2. In germline, CDR1 is MDHEN, CDR2 SYDVKM. The junction had 11 bases not matched to a gene; V was cut back by 2 bases and J by 13 bases. The CDR3 loop spans 15 amino acids.

The chain has TRBV3-1 (or the pseudogene TRBV3-2) and TRBJ2-2, with 7 bases identical to TRBD2. The CDR3 runs 15 residues. Losses at the gene ends were 6 bases for V and 4 bases for J; bases not matched to a gene: 8. Germline lookup yields CDR1 LGHDT and CDR2 YNNKEL (reference sequence). CDR3 sequence reads: CASSPQAGSTGELFF. The CDR3 region has the DNA TGTGCCAGCAGTCCCCAAGCGGGGAGCACCGGGGAGCTGTTTTTT.

The CDR3 DNA reads TGTGCCAGCAGTTTTCGGCAGGGGGGCACTGAAGCTTTCTTT. Protein product: CASSFRQGGTEAFF. The V and J genes are TRBV28 and TRBJ1-1, with 7 bases identical to TRBD1. J was trimmed by 4 bases and V by 3 bases; bases with no gene match: 5. The CDR3 has 14 residues. CDR1 MDHEN and CDR2 SYDVKM come from the germline V gene.

The V call is TRBV6-2 or TRBV6-3, the J call TRBJ2-2; 8 bases match TRBD2. V lost 1 base, J lost 4 bases, and 5 bases stayed unmatched. Per the germline V gene, CDR1 is MNHEY and CDR2 is SVGEGT. The CDR3 spans 16 residues. The DNA for the CDR3 is TGTGCCAGCAGTTACTATCGGGAGGGCCCCACCGGGGAGCTGTTTTTT. Translation: CASSYYREGPTGELFF.

This chain links TRBV2 with TRBJ1-3, with a possible D match to TRBD1 (6 bases). V was clipped by 11 bases and J by 0 bases, with 17 bases between them. This CDR3 comprises 15 residues. Germline-derived CDR1 and CDR2 are SNHLY and FYNNEI. The chain's CDR3 is CAGRRDTSSGNTIYF. CDR3 bases: TGTGCCGGACGCCGGGACACCAGCTCTGGAAACACCATATATTTT.

The chain recombines TRBV7-9 with TRBJ2-7; a weak D match, TRBD1 (5 bases). Germline CDR1 SEHNR, CDR2 FQNEAQ (reference sequence). The CDR3 has 13 amino acids. V lost 4 bases and J 6 bases, leaving 13 bases between the germline ends. CDR3 residues: CASSYTGGAEQYV. CDR3 bases: TGTGCCAGCAGCTACACAGGCGGAGCCGAGCAGTACGTC.

V is TRBV12-2 and J is TRBJ2-3; the D call TRBD1 from the table was never checked on the DNA. TRBV12-2 is termed a pseudogene. This CDR3 is built from 14 residues. CDR3 in amino acids: CASRPTGSRDTQYF. DNA of the CDR3: TGTGCAAGTCGCCCGACAGGGTCTAGGGATACGCAGTATTTT.

This clone was counted a few times. The chain combines TRBV7-2 with TRBJ2-1; D may be TRBD1 (6 bases). The V gene lost 3 bases and the J gene lost 6 bases, with 18 bases spanning the gap. CDR3 length: 16 amino acids. Germline CDR1 and CDR2: SGHTA and FQGNSA. CDR3 region: CASSLSRDTTGNEQFF. In nucleotides, the CDR3 is TGTGCCAGCAGCTTGTCTCGGGACACAACCGGCAATGAGCAGTTCTTC.

This rearrangement joins TRBV27 to TRBJ1-1, with D unclear. Trimming shortened V by 7 bases and J by 1 base, and 7 bases separated the two germline ends. Germline V CDR1 and CDR2: MNHEY, SMNVEV (reference sequence). This CDR3 contains 12 residues. Here the CDR3 reads CASISSNTEAFF. In DNA, the CDR3 is TGTGCCAGCATCAGTTCGAACACTGAAGCTTTCTTT.

This chain joins TRBV28 and TRBJ2-5; D is unresolved. The CDR3 sequence is 11 residues long. The ends were cut back, 5 bases at V and 2 bases at J, with 3 bases in the middle. Germline V gene lookup returns CDR1 MDHEN and CDR2 SYDVKM. The CDR3 bases are TGTGCCAGCAGTCCTCAAGAGACCCAGTACTTC. Translating gives CASSPQETQYF.

This chain joins TRBV6-5 and TRBJ1-4; 8 bases line up with TRBD1. The trim removed 4 bases at V and 8 bases at J, leaving 9 bases unmatched. This CDR3 region has 15 residues. Germline CDR1 reads MNHEY; CDR2 reads SVGAGI. DNA for the CDR3: TGTGCCAGCAGTTTCGGACAGGGCGGAAAGGAAAAACTGTTTTTT. Its translation is CASSFGQGGKEKLFF.

V and J are TRBV10-3 and TRBJ2-3; 12 bases are a match to TRBD2. V shed 5 bases and J 6 bases; nucleotides not matched to a gene: 9. Per germline, CDR1 ENHRY and CDR2 SYGVKD. The CDR3 is 16 amino acids. The CDR3 sequence is CAISQGASGGADTQYF. CDR3 DNA sequence: TGTGCCATCAGTCAGGGCGCTAGCGGGGGGGCGGATACGCAGTATTTT.

J is TRBJ2-3 and V is TRBV10-3; TRBD1 aligns across 10 bases. The V gene end was trimmed by 3 bases and the J gene end by 6 bases; junction bases not matched to a gene: 6. Germline lookup yields CDR1 ENHRY and CDR2 SYGVKD. This CDR3 comprises 15 residues. Here the CDR3 DNA reads TGTGCCATCAGTGACTCGACAGGGGGCTCGGATACGCAGTATTTT. Its protein is CAISDSTGGSDTQYF.

This rearrangement joins TRBV7-2 to TRBJ1-1; D remains unclear. CDR1 and CDR2 (germline): SGHTA, FQGNSA. Trimming took 5 bases from V and 3 from J, leaving 19 bases between them. The CDR3 is 16 amino acids. CDR3 in DNA: TGTGCCAGCAGCCCACAGCCGGGAAGCAGATACACTGAAGCTTTCTTT. The encoded protein is CASSPQPGSRYTEAFF.

The genes are TRBV7-9 and TRBJ1-2, with 10 bases fitting TRBD1. Germline lookup yields CDR1 SEHNR and CDR2 FQNEAQ (reference sequence). CDR3 length: 13 residues. V gave up 5 bases and J gave up 8 bases; unmatched junction bases: 5. The CDR3 reads CASSERDRGGYTF. As DNA, the CDR3 is TGTGCCAGCAGCGAGCGGGACAGGGGAGGCTACACCTTC.

The genes are TRBV6-4 and TRBJ2-3; no definite D call. The germline V and J ends were trimmed by 4 bases and 5 bases, with 10 bases remaining between them. The germline V gene has CDR1 MRHNA and CDR2 SNTAGT. The CDR3 is 13 amino acids. DNA for the CDR3: TGTGCCAGCAGTGTCCGGAGCGTAGATACGCAGTATTTT. Translation gives CASSVRSVDTQYF.

In this sample, this clone turned up once. The rearrangement joins TRBV2 to TRBJ1-4; D perhaps matches TRBD1 (5 bases). The CDR3 totals 12 residues. Looked up from germline, CDR1 is SNHLY and CDR2 is FYNNEI. The germline V and J ends were trimmed by 7 bases and 12 bases, with 15 bases remaining between them. CDR3 region: CASKGPGQQLFF. The DNA for the CDR3 is TGTGCCAGCAAGGGGCCAGGCCAGCAACTGTTTTTT.

The J gene is TRBJ2-1, the V gene TRBV5-1; the match to TRBD2 covers 14 bases. The trim removed 2 bases at V and 8 bases at J, leaving 12 bases unmatched. The CDR3 totals 18 residues. Germline CDR1 reads SGHRS; CDR2 reads YFSETQ. The chain's CDR3 is CASSFSGGLAGEVHEQFF. CDR3 sequence (DNA): TGCGCCAGCAGCTTCTCGGGGGGACTAGCGGGAGAAGTTCATGAGCAGTTCTTC.

The V gene is TRBV5-5, the J gene TRBJ2-5; 13 bases agree with TRBD2. Germline CDR1 is SGHKS and CDR2 is YYEKEE (reference sequence). CDR3 length: 17 amino acids. V shed 4 bases, J shed 4 bases, and the junction held 10 bases outside the gene matches. The CDR3, as DNA: TGTGCCAGCAGCCCCTGGATCGGACTAGCGGGGGTAGAGACCCAGTACTTC. Translated, it gives CASSPWIGLAGVETQYF.

The rearrangement uses TRBV7-2 and TRBJ2-7; D gene ambiguous. CDR3 length equals 13 residues. Germline lookup yields CDR1 SGHTA and CDR2 FQGNSA. Trimming cost V 5 bases and J 7 bases, with 15 bases left between them. CDR3 loop: CASSEYVLSEQYV. The CDR3 DNA reads TGTGCCAGCAGCGAGTACGTTCTCTCGGAGCAGTACGTC.

In this sample, this clone turned up once. The chain has TRBV11-3 and TRBJ2-5, with D possibly being TRBD1 (6 bases). With 5 bases removed from V and 5 bases from J, the gap between germline ends came to 15 bases. Germline CDR1 SGHNT, CDR2 YENEEA. The length of the CDR3 is 14 residues. The CDR3 sequence: CASSKTGWGETQYF. Here the CDR3 DNA reads TGTGCCAGCAGCAAGACAGGATGGGGGGAGACCCAGTACTTC.

The chain combines TRBV28 with TRBJ1-6, with D hard to call. Germline V lookup: CDR1 MDHEN, CDR2 SYDVKM. Trimming removed 5 bases from V and 11 bases from J, with 13 bases in between. The CDR3 sequence is 13 residues long. CDR3 in amino acids: CASSISAGTPLHF. Here the CDR3 DNA reads TGTGCCAGCAGTATATCCGCGGGGACACCCCTCCACTTT.